Below, 32 T cell receptor beta chains from the same sample are listed, as sequenced in a study of T cells in localized non-small cell lung cancer. Measured with immunoSEQ multiplex PCR; TCRdb has only the in-frame clones, and not every one. The repertoire holds 130,000 or so clones, with 89% as singletons. The sample in question was peripheral blood, obtained before any cancer treatment. These receptors originate from a female donor of 60 years or more with stage I lung adenocarcinoma.

The chain links TRBV6-1 to TRBJ2-3, with D perhaps TRBD2 (6 bases). Germline CDR1 reads MNHNS; CDR2 reads SASEGT. CDR3 size: 17 residues. Trimming stripped 1 base from V and 1 base from J, with 15 bases between. Here the CDR3 DNA reads TGTGCCAGCAGTGAAGTCGCAGGGCCTAGCGGCACAGATACGCAGTATTTT. Translation: CASSEVAGPSGTDTQYF.

The CDR3 DNA reads TGTGCCAGCAGCAAAGGACTAGCGGCCTCCACAGATACGCAGTATTTT. It yields the protein CASSKGLAASTDTQYF. The chain employs TRBV21-1 and TRBJ2-3; the D segment call TRBD2 is taken from the table without a DNA check. TRBV21-1 is designated a pseudogene. There are 16 residues in the CDR3.

The rearrangement uses TRBV28 and TRBJ1-1, with D unresolved. The CDR3 covers 15 residues. Looked up from germline, CDR1 is MDHEN and CDR2 is SYDVKM. V lost 4 bases to trimming and J lost 3 bases, with 15 bases between them. The CDR3 loop reads CASSSQIGRDTEAFF. The CDR3 nucleotides read TGTGCCAGCAGTTCGCAGATAGGGAGGGACACTGAAGCTTTCTTT. The whole variable domain, remainder taken from reference TRBV28 and TRBJ1-1, is DVKVTQSSRYLVKRTGEKVFLECVQDMDHENMFWYRQDPGLGLRLIYFSYDVKMKEKGDIPEGYSVSREKKERFSLILESASTNQTSMYLCASSSQIGRDTEAFFGQGTRLTVV.

This clone was detected only a few times. The chain links TRBV30 to TRBJ1-2; D is ambiguous. The CDR3 consists of 11 residues. Trimming stripped 5 bases from V and 11 bases from J, with 15 bases between. From germline, CDR1 is GTSNPN and CDR2 SVGIG (reference sequence). The DNA for the CDR3 is TGTGCCTGGTACCTTAGAATGGGGTACACCTTC. Residues: CAWYLRMGYTF.

The chain recombines TRBV18 with TRBJ1-1; the D gene is possibly TRBD1 (5 bases). V lost 0 bases and J lost 8, with 7 bases in between. The CDR3 is 12 residues long. CDR1 and CDR2 (germline): KGHSH, LQKENI. The DNA of the CDR3 is TGTGCCAGCTCACCACCGGCAGGGGAAGCTTTCTTT. Amino acids: CASSPPAGEAFF. Together with reference TRBV18 and TRBJ1-1, the CDR3 gives the full variable domain: NAGVMQNPRHLVRRRGQEARLRCSPMKGHSHVYWYRQLPEEGLKFMVYLQKENIIDESGMPKERFSAEFPKEGPSILRIQQVVRGDSAAYFCASSPPAGEAFFGQGTRLTVV.

The V call is TRBV28, the J call TRBJ1-4, with a tentative D call TRBD1 (5 bases). The CDR3 length is 16 residues. Germline values: CDR1 MDHEN, CDR2 SYDVKM. V shed 5 bases and J shed 0 bases, with 13 bases lying between them. The CDR3 sequence: CASSGTGLSTNEKLFF. CDR3 coding DNA: TGTGCCAGCAGTGGGACGGGACTCTCAACTAATGAAAAACTGTTTTTT.

This chain joins TRBV28 and TRBJ2-1; the D gene is possibly TRBD2 (6 bases). The CDR3 is 15 residues long. The V gene lost 7 bases and the J gene lost 8 bases, with 21 bases spanning the gap. Germline CDR1 is MDHEN and CDR2 is SYDVKM. In DNA, the CDR3 is TGTGCCAGCATTTCCGGGAGTTCGGCCCGAGATGAGCAGTTCTTC. Protein: CASISGSSARDEQFF.

The chain combines TRBV14 with TRBJ1-1; D possibly corresponds to TRBD1 (5 bases). Trimming shortened V by 3 bases and J by 0 bases, and 14 bases separated the two germline ends. CDR1 and CDR2 from the germline V gene are SGHDN and FVKESK. This CDR3 region has 16 residues. CDR3 residues: CASSQIGTALNTEAFF. CDR3 coding DNA: TGTGCCAGCAGCCAGATCGGGACTGCCCTGAACACTGAAGCTTTCTTT.

This chain links TRBV27 with TRBJ2-3; 15 nucleotides match TRBD2. The CDR3 extends over 18 amino acids. Germline assignment: CDR1 MNHEY and CDR2 SMNVEV (reference sequence). V trimming: 8 bases; J trimming: 0 bases; junction bases outside the gene matches: 9. CDR3 residues: CASVGLAGGTPSTDTQYF. As DNA, the CDR3 is TGTGCCAGCGTCGGACTAGCGGGAGGGACCCCTAGCACAGATACGCAGTATTTT.

This clone appeared a few times. The chain couples TRBV5-1 to TRBJ2-5, with D perhaps assigned TRBD1 or TRBD2 (5 bases each). The V gene's germline CDR1 is SGHRS and CDR2 YFSETQ. Trimming left V 2 bases short and J 1 base short, with 12 bases between. The CDR3 length is 15 residues. The CDR3 DNA is TGCGCCAGCAGCTTCGGGACGATCTCCCAAGAGACCCAGTACTTC. Its protein product is CASSFGTISQETQYF.

On this clone: The sample has other DNA sequences that encode this CDR3 too. The V gene is TRBV18, the J gene TRBJ1-3; D call uncertain. Looked up from germline, CDR1 is KGHSH and CDR2 is LQKENI. This CDR3 contains 13 residues. With 2 bases removed from V and 1 base from J, the gap between germline ends came to 3 bases. CDR3 nucleotides: TGTGCCAGCTCACCAAGTTCTGGAAACACCATATATTTT. Protein product: CASSPSSGNTIYF.

V gene TRBV9 combines with J gene TRBJ2-2; TRBD2 aligns across 10 bases. The ends lost 0 bases at V and 7 bases at J; junction bases unmatched: 3. The CDR3 has 15 amino acids. Per germline, CDR1 SGDLS and CDR2 YYNGEE. The CDR3 reads CASSVVSGRVGELFF. As DNA, the CDR3 is TGTGCCAGCAGCGTAGTCAGCGGGAGGGTCGGGGAGCTGTTTTTT.

This sequence joins TRBV30 and TRBJ2-1; 9 bases are shared with TRBD2. V shed 4 bases, J shed 2 bases, and the junction held 6 bases outside the gene matches. The CDR3 is made up of 15 amino acids. Germline CDR1 reads GTSNPN; CDR2 reads SVGIG (reference sequence). The CDR3 nucleotides read TGTGCCTGGAAACGTATAGCGGGAGCCTACAATGAGCAGTTCTTC. This codes for CAWKRIAGAYNEQFF. The whole variable domain, filled in from reference TRBV30 and TRBJ2-1, reads SQTIHQWPATLVQPVGSPLSLECTVEGTSNPNLYWYRQAAGRGLQLLFYSVGIGQISSEVPQNLSASRPQDRQFILSSKKLLLSDSGFYLCAWKRIAGAYNEQFFGPGTRLTVL.

The rearrangement links TRBV11-3 to TRBJ2-7, with D unclear. V was cut by 0 bases and J by 3 bases, with 6 bases left in between. Germline-derived CDR1 and CDR2 are SGHNT and YENEEA. This CDR3 contains 13 residues. The CDR3 nucleotides read TGTGCCAGCAGCTTAGAAGACGGCTACGAGCAGTACTTC. Translating gives CASSLEDGYEQYF.

CDR3: CASLTGGANVLTF. DNA for the CDR3: TGTGCCAGCTTAACGGGTGGGGCCAACGTCCTGACTTTC. This chain uses TRBV6-6 with TRBJ2-6, with D hard to call. This CDR3 spans 13 amino acids. The V end was cut by 8 bases, the J end by 3 bases, with 8 bases between. In germline, CDR1 is MNHNY, CDR2 SVGAGI (reference sequence).

In this sample, this clone turned up once. The rearrangement joins TRBV7-3 to TRBJ2-7, with D perhaps TRBD1 (6 bases). The CDR3 runs to 16 residues. From germline, CDR1 is SGHTA and CDR2 FQGTGA. V lost 5 bases and J 5 bases, leaving 22 bases between the germline ends. Here the CDR3 reads CASSPLGAGFINEQYF. The CDR3 DNA reads as TGTGCCAGCAGCCCCTTGGGGGCAGGGTTTATCAACGAGCAGTACTTC.

The rearrangement joins TRBV5-6 to TRBJ2-5; D may correspond to TRBD1 or TRBD2 (5 bases each). This CDR3 is built from 16 residues. V gave up 0 bases and J gave up 0 bases, with 12 bases separating them. Germline V lookup: CDR1 SGHDT, CDR2 YYEEEE. CDR3 DNA: TGTGCCAGCAGCTTGGTATGGGACCGAAACCAAGAGACCCAGTACTTC. Protein sequence: CASSLVWDRNQETQYF.

This rearrangement joins TRBV5-6 to TRBJ2-3; 12 bases fit TRBD2. J gave up 0 bases and V 4 bases, and 6 bases lay outside the gene matches. Per the germline V gene, CDR1 is SGHDT and CDR2 is YYEEEE. There are 17 residues in the CDR3. CDR3 protein: CASSHPGLAGSTDTQYF. CDR3 nucleotide sequence: TGTGCCAGCAGCCACCCGGGACTAGCGGGTAGCACAGATACGCAGTATTTT.

The chain combines TRBV5-4 with TRBJ2-6; D is unclear. V gave up 3 bases and J gave up 2 bases, with 6 bases separating them. The CDR3 is made up of 14 amino acids. Germline V gives CDR1 SGHNT, CDR2 YYREEE (reference sequence). The CDR3 loop is CASSSLAGANVLTF. The CDR3 bases are TGTGCCAGCAGCTCACTGGCTGGGGCCAACGTCCTGACTTTC. The full variable domain, rest sourced from reference TRBV5-4 and TRBJ2-6, is ETGVTQSPTHLIKTRGQQVTLRCSSQSGHNTVSWYQQALGQGPQFIFQYYREEENGRGNFPPRFSGLQFPNYSSELNVNALELDDSALYLCASSSLAGANVLTFGAGSRLTVL.

The rearrangement joins TRBV28 to TRBJ2-2; 15 bases line up with TRBD2. V shed 6 bases and J 1 base; nucleotides not matched to a gene: 6. The CDR3 totals 18 residues. Germline V gene sequence: CDR1 MDHEN, CDR2 SYDVKM. CDR3 sequence (DNA): TGTGCCAGCAGCTCGGGACTAGCGGGAGGCAAGAACACCGGGGAGCTGTTTTTT. Translation: CASSSGLAGGKNTGELFF.

The V and J genes are TRBV4-1 and TRBJ1-5, with D unclear. The CDR3 covers 15 residues. The germline V gene encodes CDR1 MGHRA and CDR2 YSYEKL. The germline V and J ends were trimmed by 2 bases and 3 bases, with 11 bases remaining between them. Here the CDR3 DNA reads TGCGCCAGCAGCCAACCGGACTTCCCCAATCAGCCCCAGCATTTT. Translation: CASSQPDFPNQPQHF.

V gene TRBV19 combines with J gene TRBJ2-1; 9 bases are a match to TRBD2. The V segment lost 3 bases and the J segment 8 bases; nucleotides outside the gene matches: 8. The length of the CDR3 is 15 residues. Germline V CDR1 and CDR2: LNHDA, SQIVND (reference sequence). CDR3 bases: TGTGCCAGTAGTATCGGCGGGAGGGCCTCAGATGAGCAGTTCTTC. This sequence encodes CASSIGGRASDEQFF.

This clone has a handful of counts. CDR3 sequence (DNA): TGTGCCAGCAGTGAAGCAGGAAGGGAAGCTTTCTTT. This translates into CASSEAGREAFF. The gene calls are TRBV2 and TRBJ1-1, with no clear D. The CDR3 spans 12 residues. Germline lookup yields CDR1 SNHLY and CDR2 FYNNEI. V was pared by 0 bases and J by 8 bases, with 7 bases between.

The gene calls are TRBV16 and TRBJ1-1, with TRBD1 identical over 8 bases. CDR1 is KGHSY and CDR2 is FQNENV in the germline V gene. The CDR3 is made up of 15 amino acids. Losses at the gene ends were 1 base for V and 1 base for J; bases not matched to a gene: 2. CDR3 nucleotide sequence: TGTGCCAGCAGCCAATACGGGACAGGGAACACTGAAGCTTTCTTT. Amino acids: CASSQYGTGNTEAFF.

The chain recombines TRBV7-9 with TRBJ2-1, with D hard to call. V dropped 2 bases and J dropped 7 bases, with 12 bases sitting between them. Germline assignment: CDR1 SEHNR and CDR2 FQNEAQ (reference sequence). The CDR3 is 14 amino acids. CDR3 residues: CASSLNRGGNEQFF. The CDR3 coding sequence is TGTGCCAGCAGCTTAAACCGCGGCGGAAATGAGCAGTTCTTC.

The chain recombines TRBV5-1 with TRBJ2-7; D is perhaps TRBD1 or TRBD2 (5 bases each). The CDR3 has 14 residues. The germline V and J ends were trimmed by 4 bases and 5 bases, with 16 bases remaining between them. Germline CDR1 is SGHRS and CDR2 is YFSETQ. In nucleotides, the CDR3 is TGCGCCAGCAGCGCGGTACAGGAGGTCCACGAGCAGTACTTC. This sequence encodes CASSAVQEVHEQYF. The full variable domain, in which reference TRBV5-1 and TRBJ2-7 provide the parts outside the CDR3, is KAGVTQTPRYLIKTRGQQVTLSCSPISGHRSVSWYQQTPGQGLQFLFEYFSETQRNKGNFPGRFSGRQFSNSRSEMNVSTLELGDSALYLCASSAVQEVHEQYFGPGTRLTVT.

The chain links TRBV18 to TRBJ2-7, with 10 nucleotides matching TRBD2. This CDR3 comprises 17 residues. The trim removed 0 bases at V and 1 base at J, leaving 6 bases unmatched. Germline assignment: CDR1 KGHSH and CDR2 LQKENI. The CDR3 DNA sequence: TGTGCCAGCTCACCACCCATGCCTAGCGGGAGATCCTACGAGCAGTACTTC. Its protein product is CASSPPMPSGRSYEQYF.

The chain couples TRBV4-1 to TRBJ2-7; 12 positions match TRBD2. The length of the CDR3 is 15 residues. Germline V gene data show CDR1 as MGHRA and CDR2 as YSYEKL. After removal of 4 bases from V and 9 bases from J, the junction contained 10 bases not matched to a gene. This CDR3 reads CASSPTGLAGTRQYF. The CDR3 DNA reads as TGCGCCAGCAGCCCTACGGGACTAGCGGGTACGAGGCAGTACTTC.

This sequence joins TRBV6-1 and TRBJ2-1; no clear D gene. This CDR3 spans 15 amino acids. Trimming pared 1 base from V and 7 bases from J, leaving 14 bases between. Germline values: CDR1 MNHNS, CDR2 SASEGT. The CDR3 coding sequence is TGTGCCAGCAGTGAAGGGGTACTACGTTCAAATGAGCAGTTCTTC. This encodes CASSEGVLRSNEQFF.

The V and J genes are TRBV2 and TRBJ2-5; D may be TRBD1 (5 bases). The CDR3 contains 14 residues. Germline V gene sequence: CDR1 SNHLY, CDR2 FYNNEI. V dropped 7 bases and J dropped 5 bases, with 17 bases sitting between them. This CDR3 is CASKVGPVEETQYF. CDR3 in DNA: TGTGCCAGCAAAGTGGGGCCAGTAGAGGAGACCCAGTACTTC.

Comment on this clone: One end of the junction varies from germline; a read error may be responsible. The CDR3 sequence is CASSYLHGVGFVNEQFF. CDR3 DNA sequence: TGTGCTAGCAGTTACCTCCACGGAGTCGGGTTTGTCAATGAGCAGTTCTTC. This chain links TRBV7-7 with TRBJ2-1; D remains ambiguous. CDR3 size: 17 residues. The germline gives CDR1 SSHAT, CDR2 FNYEAQ (reference sequence). Full variable domain (outside the CDR3, taken from reference TRBV7-7 and TRBJ2-1): GAGVSQSPRYKVTKRGQDVTLRCDPISSHATLYWYQQALGQGPEFLTYFNYEAQPDKSGLPSDRFSAERPEGSISTLTIQRTEQRDSAMYRCASSYLHGVGFVNEQFFGPGTRLTVL.

This clone was seen once. The rearrangement joins TRBV27 to TRBJ2-7, with unresolved D. Deletions cut 6 bases from V and 7 bases from J, with 19 bases between. The CDR3 runs 14 residues. The V gene's germline CDR1 is MNHEY and CDR2 SMNVEV (reference sequence). CDR3 coding DNA: TGTGCCAGCAGCACTCCTGGACCTGCCCCAGAGCAGTACTTC. It encodes CASSTPGPAPEQYF.